These 17 T cell receptor beta chains came from one sample sequenced in a study of blood T cells in healthy people across ages. The authors ran a second PCR of roughly 6 to 12 cycles using a sample-barcoded 5' primer and a J-beta primer mix. TCRdb called the 5' RACE reads again in MiXCR, with one record for every CDR3 protein. The sample has over 1.5 million distinct CDR3 sequences, around 48% seen once. Sequencing used blood. The receptor source for this set is a woman in her forties in good health.

This clonotype was seen only a few times. This chain connects TRBV6-1 to TRBJ2-7; TRBD1 aligns across 10 bases. Germline values: CDR1 MNHNS, CDR2 SASEGT. Trimming removed 5 bases from V and 2 bases from J; junction bases left unmatched: 12. The CDR3 sequence is 17 residues long. CDR3 protein: CASSRRTGTGVTYEQYF. The CDR3, as DNA: TGTGCCAGCAGTCGGCGAACCGGGACAGGGGTTACCTACGAGCAGTACTTC.

The J gene is TRBJ2-1, the V gene TRBV25-1; 7 bases map to TRBD2. The germline gives CDR1 MGHDK, CDR2 SYGVNS. The V gene end was trimmed by 3 bases and the J gene end by 5 bases; junction bases not matched to a gene: 13. The CDR3 is 17 residues long. The CDR3 nucleotides are TGTGCCAGCAGTGATTACCCCCGGGGGGACGCAAACAATGAGCAGTTCTTC. It translates to CASSDYPRGDANNEQFF.

The table lists this clonotype with a few counts. The genes are TRBV20-1 and TRBJ1-4; D is unclear. This CDR3 spans 16 amino acids. Trimming took 7 bases from V and 4 from J, leaving 22 bases between them. CDR1 and CDR2 (germline): DFQATT, SNEGSKA (reference sequence). CDR3 DNA: TGCAGTGTTGTGGTCCTAAGTAACCCCTTTAATGAAAAACTGTTTTTT. The encoded protein is CSVVVLSNPFNEKLFF.

The V and J genes are TRBV20-1 and TRBJ2-7, with D possibly matching TRBD2 (6 bases). CDR1 DFQATT and CDR2 SNEGSKA come from the germline V gene (reference sequence). V was cut by 5 bases and J by 9 bases, with 14 bases left in between. The CDR3 loop spans 11 amino acids. Here the CDR3 reads CSAPEAGRQYF. The CDR3 DNA is TGCAGTGCTCCTGAGGCGGGGCGGCAGTACTTC.

This clonotype has more than one count but fewer than ten. The V call is TRBV7-2, the J call TRBJ2-1; weak D call: TRBD1 (5 bases). V was clipped by 6 bases and J by 8 bases, with 11 bases between them. Germline loops: CDR1 SGHTA, CDR2 FQGNSA. The CDR3 covers 12 residues. The CDR3 coding sequence is TGTGCCAGCAGGCCCATAGGGGATGAGCAGTTCTTC. Translating it yields CASRPIGDEQFF.

Only a few counts were recorded for this clonotype. This chain connects TRBV20-1 to TRBJ1-4; possibly TRBD1 for D (5 bases). Per the germline V gene, CDR1 is DFQATT and CDR2 is SNEGSKA (reference sequence). CDR3 size: 16 residues. Trimming stripped 6 bases from V and 7 bases from J, with 24 bases between. CDR3 in amino acids: CSAPVPPRGRSEKLFF. Here the CDR3 DNA reads TGCAGTGCCCCGGTCCCTCCGCGGGGACGGAGTGAAAAACTGTTTTTT.

This clonotype has just a few counts. The rearrangement joins TRBV28 to TRBJ2-1; maybe TRBD1 (6 bases). This CDR3 spans 15 amino acids. Germline V gives CDR1 MDHEN, CDR2 SYDVKM. Trimming took off 7 bases at V and 9 bases at J, with 22 bases between the two ends. CDR3 loop: CASTPPGHGSGEQFF. As DNA, the CDR3 is TGTGCCAGCACCCCTCCGGGACACGGTTCTGGTGAGCAGTTCTTC.

V and J are TRBV7-2 and TRBJ1-2; no reliable D call. This CDR3 has 14 residues. Per the germline V gene, CDR1 is SGHTA and CDR2 is FQGNSA. The V gene lost 1 base and the J gene lost 3 bases, with 9 bases spanning the gap. CDR3 coding DNA: TGTGCCAGCAGCTTAGGTGTAGGCCACTATGGCTACACCTTC. Translating it yields CASSLGVGHYGYTF.

With regard to this clonotype: One junction end disagrees with the germline gene, perhaps due to a read error. The rearrangement joins TRBV15 to TRBJ2-1; 9 nucleotides line up with TRBD2. Germline CDR1 is LNHNV and CDR2 is YYDKDF (reference sequence). This CDR3 is built from 16 residues. For the CDR3, the DNA is TGTGCCACCAGCGGCCGTCCTGGACTAGCGTACAATGAGCGGTTCTTC. Its translation: CATSGRPGLAYNERFF.

The gene calls are TRBV20-1 and TRBJ2-1, with no clear D. The J call is uncertain, as TRBJ2-7 better fits the DNA end. Germline CDR1 reads DFQATT; CDR2 reads SNEGSKA (reference sequence). The CDR3 is made up of 15 amino acids. As DNA, the CDR3 is TGCAGTGCTAGAGATCGAGGAAGCTCCTACAATGAGCAGTACTTC. It is translated as CSARDRGSSYNEQYF.

The CDR3 sequence: CSASRRSSNSPLHF. The CDR3 DNA follows: TGCAGTGCTAGTCGCAGAAGTTCTAATTCACCCCTCCACTTT. The rearrangement uses TRBV20-1 and TRBJ1-6; unclear D gene. The CDR3 has 14 residues. Germline V gene data show CDR1 as DFQATT and CDR2 as SNEGSKA (reference sequence). V lost 3 bases and J lost 6, with 12 bases in between.

This clonotype was seen once. The gene calls are TRBV29-1 and TRBJ2-1; D gene unclear. The V end was cut by 0 bases, the J end by 4 bases, with 7 bases between. CDR3 length equals 13 residues. The V gene's germline CDR1 is SQVTM and CDR2 ANQGSEA. Written as DNA, the CDR3 is TGCAGCGTTGAAGATCGTCTTTACAATGAGCAGTTCTTC. This codes for CSVEDRLYNEQFF.

Notes on this clonotype: A junction end diverges from the germline sequence, so it may reflect a read error. The J gene is TRBJ2-6, the V gene TRBV6-2 or TRBV6-3; D is ambiguous. CDR3 length: 15 residues. In germline, CDR1 is MNHEY, CDR2 SVGEGT. The CDR3, as DNA: TGCGCCAGCAGTTACCCCCGGGCTGGGGCCAACGTCCTGACTTTC. Protein product: CASSYPRAGANVLTF.

In this sample, this clonotype turned up a few times. V and J are TRBV21-1 and TRBJ2-5; TRBD1, the D gene given by the table, was not confirmed from the DNA. TRBV21-1 has pseudogene status. The CDR3 length is 21 residues. The CDR3 protein is CASSKDTMDRGLPRRWETQYF. CDR3 bases: TGTGCCAGCAGCAAAGACACGATGGACAGGGGCCTCCCAAGGCGGTGGGAGACCCAGTACTTC.

As concerns this clonotype: This may arise from a read error, as a much more abundant clone is one base away. This chain connects TRBV5-5 to TRBJ1-2; D perhaps matches TRBD1 (5 bases). This CDR3 comprises 13 residues. Germline V gene data show CDR1 as SGHKS and CDR2 as YYEKEE (reference sequence). The CDR3 bases are TGTGCCAGCAGCCGACAGCAGAACTATGGCCACACCTTC. Protein sequence: CASSRQQNYGHTF.

The chain recombines TRBV12-3 or TRBV12-4 with TRBJ2-5, with 10 positions matching TRBD2. After removal of 7 bases from V and 3 bases from J, the junction contained 5 bases not matched to a gene. The CDR3 loop spans 14 amino acids. CDR3 nucleotides: TGTGCCAGCAACCATAGCGGGAGGAAAGAGACCCAGTACTTC. As protein: CASNHSGRKETQYF.

This clonotype came up a few times. The chain combines TRBV29-1 with TRBJ2-3; the D gene is possibly TRBD1 (5 bases). Germline CDR1 SQVTM, CDR2 ANQGSEA. CDR3 size: 14 residues. CDR3 sequence reads: CSDQQDTSTDTQYF. The CDR3 nucleotides are TGCAGTGACCAACAGGACACTAGCACAGATACGCAGTATTTT.